These T cell receptor beta chains were read from a single sample in a study of long-term antiretroviral therapy in people with HIV. The data were produced by immunoSEQ multiplex PCR, yet TCRdb's version contains in-frame clones alone and is incomplete. This sample has 15,000 to 20,000 clones, with roughly 83% found just once. The starting material was unsorted PBMCs, obtained 0.9 years after starting antiretroviral therapy. All receptors come from a man younger than 30 with HIV. The CDR3 runs from the conserved cysteine through the conserved F or W. Fields, in order: J gene, V gene, CDR3 length, CDR3 protein.

J: TRBJ1-5; V: TRBV6-1; length: 16; CDR3: CASSERIGGGGQPQHF
J: TRBJ1-2; V: TRBV19; length: 15; CDR3: CASRAAAGMLGGYTF
J: TRBJ2-2; V: TRBV21-1; length: 11; CDR3: CASQLTGELFF
J: TRBJ2-7; V: TRBV6-5; length: 15; CDR3: CASSFQQGAAYEQYF
J: TRBJ2-5; V: TRBV6-5; length: 13; CDR3: CASSWSYQETQYF
J: TRBJ1-1; V: TRBV5-1; length: 14; CDR3: CASSLSIGATEAFF
J: TRBJ1-2; V: TRBV28; length: 16; CDR3: CASSLGAGGKGYGYTF
J: TRBJ2-2; V: TRBV5-4; length: 15; CDR3: CASSSGLRSPGELFF
J: TRBJ2-5; V: TRBV7-6; length: 14; CDR3: CASSLDNNQETQYF
J: TRBJ2-4; V: TRBV19; length: 12; CDR3: CASSFAQNIQYF
J: TRBJ2-5; V: TRBV25-1; length: 16; CDR3: CASSESSGGPQETQYF
J: TRBJ2-1; V: TRBV29-1; length: 14; CDR3: CSGRGGLSYNEQFF
J: TRBJ1-4; V: TRBV2; length: 15; CDR3: CASRPTGAANEKLFF
J: TRBJ2-3; V: TRBV7-9; length: 15; CDR3: CASSRAGSSTDTQYF
J: TRBJ2-3; V: TRBV15; length: 14; CDR3: CATSGTGATDTQYF
J: TRBJ2-4; V: TRBV6-5; length: 13; CDR3: CASSYAAGDIQYF
J: TRBJ1-1; V: TRBV7-9; length: 13; CDR3: CASSMTVNTEAFF
J: TRBJ1-4; V: TRBV6-5; length: 14; CDR3: CASSFGGIGEKLFF
J: TRBJ1-1; V: TRBV29-1; length: 12; CDR3: CSVGRRNTEAFF
J: TRBJ2-7; V: TRBV6-5; length: 12; CDR3: CASSYSPYEQYF
J: TRBJ1-2; V: TRBV6-1; length: 14; CDR3: CASRKGVVPYGYTF
J: TRBJ2-1; V: TRBV5-1; length: 16; CDR3: CASSLDPSGGYNEQFF
J: TRBJ1-4; V: TRBV10-1; length: 14; CDR3: CASSEFRGEVKLFF
J: TRBJ1-1; V: TRBV9; length: 13; CDR3: CASESGMNTEAFF
J: TRBJ1-5; V: TRBV9; length: 14; CDR3: CASSSDKEYQPQHF
J: TRBJ1-2; V: TRBV27; length: 13; CDR3: CASSLNRYYGYTF
J: TRBJ2-5; V: TRBV10-3; length: 13; CDR3: CAISENSEETQYF
J: TRBJ2-5; V: TRBV18; length: 15; CDR3: CASSPVQGLQETQYF
J: TRBJ1-4; V: TRBV9; length: 16; CDR3: CASSVRGRATNEKLFF
J: TRBJ1-2; V: TRBV6-1; length: 15; CDR3: CASSERDSGSAGYTF
J: TRBJ2-7; V: TRBV10-3; length: 14; CDR3: CAISGGDTSYEQYF
J: TRBJ2-3; V: TRBV18; length: 12; CDR3: CASSPGTDTQYF
J: TRBJ1-5; V: TRBV2; length: 14; CDR3: CASSDRDSNQPQHF
J: TRBJ1-5; V: TRBV10-1; length: 13; CDR3: CASSDNSNQPQHF
J: TRBJ2-5; V: TRBV19; length: 18; CDR3: CASSTGLAGALAKETQYF
J: TRBJ2-3; V: TRBV6-1; length: 15; CDR3: CASSVRDRGLDTQYF
J: TRBJ1-5; V: TRBV5-1; length: 13; CDR3: CASSPGGSQPQHF
J: TRBJ2-1; V: TRBV2; length: 16; CDR3: CASSGIGQGADNEQFF
J: TRBJ2-2; V: TRBV27; length: 16; CDR3: CASTSRYGPNTGELFF
J: TRBJ1-1; V: TRBV10-3; length: 15; CDR3: CATSPYSPMNTEAFF
J: TRBJ1-2; V: TRBV14; length: 17; CDR3: CASSQDGPWPSRYGYTF
J: TRBJ1-1; V: TRBV27; length: 14; CDR3: CASSSLQSNTEAFF